This TCR beta chain was documented in a study of T cell responses to AZD1222 COVID-19 vaccine. Study observations and caveats: Regions left unmutated in variants are reportedly the target of nearly half of spike-specific TCRs. Donors were largely white British and mainly female; clonal diversity was possibly underestimated.

As concerns this clone: Its antigen is unidentified.

Libraries were prepared by immunoSEQ multiplex PCR; TCRdb keeps only in-frame clonotypes and omits some of them. Here the sample spans 200,000 to 300,000 clones, 85% to 95% being singletons. This clonotype was sampled from an adult in good health. The source was peripheral blood, collected on day 0 of AZD1222 vaccination.

The CDR3 loop reads CASSLGHALAKNIQYF. The CDR3 region has the DNA TGCGCCAGCAGCCTGGGACATGCCTTAGCCAAAAACATTCAGTACTTC. The rearrangement joins TRBV4-3 to TRBJ2-4; D might be TRBD1 (6 bases). Germline-derived CDR1 and CDR2 are LGHNA and YSLEER. The CDR3 is 16 residues long. The V end was cut by 4 bases, the J end by 0 bases, with 13 bases between.